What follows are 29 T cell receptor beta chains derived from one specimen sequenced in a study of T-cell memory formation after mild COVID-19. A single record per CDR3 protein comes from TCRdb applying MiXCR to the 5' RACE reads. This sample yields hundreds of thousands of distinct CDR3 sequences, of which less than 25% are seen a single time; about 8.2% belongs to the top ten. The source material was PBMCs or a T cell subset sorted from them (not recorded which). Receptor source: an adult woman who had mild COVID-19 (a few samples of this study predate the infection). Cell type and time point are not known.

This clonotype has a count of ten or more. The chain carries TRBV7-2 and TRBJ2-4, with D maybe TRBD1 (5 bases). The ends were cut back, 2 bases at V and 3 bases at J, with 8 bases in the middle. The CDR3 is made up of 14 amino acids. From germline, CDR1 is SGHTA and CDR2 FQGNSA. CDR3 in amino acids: CASSLQGVKNIQYF. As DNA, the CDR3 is TGTGCCAGCAGCTTACAGGGTGTCAAAAACATTCAGTACTTC. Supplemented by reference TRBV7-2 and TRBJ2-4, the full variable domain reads GAGVSQSPSNKVTEKGKDVELRCDPISGHTALYWYRQSLGQGLEFLIYFQGNSAPDKSGLPSDRFSAERTGGSVSTLTIQRTQQEDSAVYLCASSLQGVKNIQYFGAGTRLSVL.

This chain's CDR3 is CASRRRGGTSGRNEQFF. CDR3 DNA: TGTGCCAGCAGACGGCGCGGCGGGACTAGCGGGAGGAATGAGCAGTTCTTC. The chain carries TRBV21-1 and TRBJ2-1; TRBD2 is the table's D call, not checked against the DNA. TRBV21-1 is noted as a pseudogene. The CDR3 covers 17 residues.

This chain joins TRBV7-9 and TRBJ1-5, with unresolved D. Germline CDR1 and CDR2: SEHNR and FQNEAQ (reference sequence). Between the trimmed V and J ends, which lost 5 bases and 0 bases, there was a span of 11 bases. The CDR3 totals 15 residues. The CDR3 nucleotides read TGTGCCAGCAGCCCCTCTAATTATAGCAATCAGCCCCAGCATTTT. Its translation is CASSPSNYSNQPQHF. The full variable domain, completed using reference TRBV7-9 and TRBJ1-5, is DTGVSQNPRHKITKRGQNVTFRCDPISEHNRLYWYRQTLGQGPEFLTYFQNEAQLEKSRLLSDRFSAERPKGSFSTLEIQRTEQGDSAMYLCASSPSNYSNQPQHFGDGTRLSIL.

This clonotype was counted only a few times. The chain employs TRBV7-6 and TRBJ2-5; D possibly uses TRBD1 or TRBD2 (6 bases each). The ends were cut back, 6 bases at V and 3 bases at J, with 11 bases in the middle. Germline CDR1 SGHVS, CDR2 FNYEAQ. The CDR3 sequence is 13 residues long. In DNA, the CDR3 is TGTGCCAGCAGTTCCGGGGGCGAAGAGACCCAGTACTTC. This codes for CASSSGGEETQYF. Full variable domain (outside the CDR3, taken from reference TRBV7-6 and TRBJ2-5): GAGVSQSPRYKVTKRGQDVALRCDPISGHVSLYWYRQALGQGPEFLTYFNYEAQQDKSGLPNDRFSAERPEGSISTLTIQRTEQRDSAMYRCASSSGGEETQYFGPGTRLLVL.

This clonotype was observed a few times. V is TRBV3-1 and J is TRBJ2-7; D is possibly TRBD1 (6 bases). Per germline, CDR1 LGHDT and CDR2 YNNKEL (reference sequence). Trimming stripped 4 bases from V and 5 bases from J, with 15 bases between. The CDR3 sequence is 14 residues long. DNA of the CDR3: TGTGCCAGCAGCCGAGAGACAGGTCCTAACGAGCAGTACTTC. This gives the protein CASSRETGPNEQYF.

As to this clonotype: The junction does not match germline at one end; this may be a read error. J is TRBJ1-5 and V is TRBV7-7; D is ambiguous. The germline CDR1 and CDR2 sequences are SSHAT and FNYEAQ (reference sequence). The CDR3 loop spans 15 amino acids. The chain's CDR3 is CASSLERPINQPQHF. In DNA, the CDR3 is TGTGCTAGCAGCTTAGAAAGACCGATTAATCAGCCCCAGCATTTT.

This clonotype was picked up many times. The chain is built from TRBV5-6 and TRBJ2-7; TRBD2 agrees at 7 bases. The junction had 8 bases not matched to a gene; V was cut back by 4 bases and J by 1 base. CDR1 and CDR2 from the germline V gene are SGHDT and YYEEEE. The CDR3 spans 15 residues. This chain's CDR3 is CASSVPSGGSYEQYF. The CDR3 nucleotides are TGTGCCAGCAGCGTCCCATCCGGGGGGTCCTACGAGCAGTACTTC.

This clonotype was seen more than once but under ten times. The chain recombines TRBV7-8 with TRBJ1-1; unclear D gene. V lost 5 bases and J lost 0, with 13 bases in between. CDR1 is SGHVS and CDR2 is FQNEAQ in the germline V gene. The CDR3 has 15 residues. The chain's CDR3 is CASSILSGMNTEAFF. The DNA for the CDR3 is TGTGCCAGCAGCATCCTATCGGGGATGAACACTGAAGCTTTCTTT.

CDR3 amino acids: CASSYTGRDYNSPLHF. CDR3 DNA sequence: TGTGCCAGCAGTTACACAGGGCGAGACTATAATTCACCCCTCCACTTT. The J gene is TRBJ1-6, the V gene TRBV6-5; D perhaps matches TRBD1 (6 bases). The germline V gene has CDR1 MNHEY and CDR2 SVGAGI. The CDR3 has 16 residues. Trimming shortened V by 2 bases and J by 3 bases, and 11 bases separated the two germline ends.

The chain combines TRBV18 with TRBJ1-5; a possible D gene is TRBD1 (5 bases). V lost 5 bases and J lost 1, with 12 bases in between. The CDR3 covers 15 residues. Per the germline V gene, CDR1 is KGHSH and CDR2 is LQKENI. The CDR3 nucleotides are TGTGCCAGCTCAGCGGGGGACCTAAGCAATCAGCCCCAGCATTTT. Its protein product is CASSAGDLSNQPQHF.

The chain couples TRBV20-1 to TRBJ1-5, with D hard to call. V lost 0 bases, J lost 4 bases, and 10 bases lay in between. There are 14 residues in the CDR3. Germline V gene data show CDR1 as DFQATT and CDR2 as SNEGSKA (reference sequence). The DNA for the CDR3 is TGCAGTGCTAGAGATAGGGTAGGGAATCAGCCCCAGCATTTT. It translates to CSARDRVGNQPQHF.

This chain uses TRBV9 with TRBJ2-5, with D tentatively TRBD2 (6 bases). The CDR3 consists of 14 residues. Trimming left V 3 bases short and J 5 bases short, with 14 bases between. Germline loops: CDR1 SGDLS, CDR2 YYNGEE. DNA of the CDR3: TGTGCCAGCAGCGGTCAGGGAGGTGGGGAGACCCAGTACTTC. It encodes CASSGQGGGETQYF.

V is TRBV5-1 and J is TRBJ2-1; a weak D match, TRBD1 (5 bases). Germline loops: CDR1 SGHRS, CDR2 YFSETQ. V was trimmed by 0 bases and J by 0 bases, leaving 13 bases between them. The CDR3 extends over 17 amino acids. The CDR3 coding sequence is TGCGCCAGCAGCTTGGGCAGGGCGGAGAGCTCCTACAATGAGCAGTTCTTC. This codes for CASSLGRAESSYNEQFF.

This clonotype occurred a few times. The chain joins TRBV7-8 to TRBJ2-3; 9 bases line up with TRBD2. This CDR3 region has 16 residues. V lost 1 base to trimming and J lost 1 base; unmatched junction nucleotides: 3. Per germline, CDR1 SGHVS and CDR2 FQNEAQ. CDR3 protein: CASSLEPSGGTDTQYF. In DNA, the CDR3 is TGTGCCAGCAGCTTAGAGCCTAGCGGGGGCACAGATACGCAGTATTTT.

This CDR3 reads CASSVGSSYGYTF. For the CDR3, the DNA is TGTGCCAGCAGCGTAGGGAGTAGCTATGGCTACACCTTC. The rearrangement uses TRBV9 and TRBJ1-2; D is undetermined. Germline-derived CDR1 and CDR2 are SGDLS and YYNGEE. Trimming took off 0 bases at V and 4 bases at J, with 7 bases between the two ends. The CDR3 covers 13 residues.

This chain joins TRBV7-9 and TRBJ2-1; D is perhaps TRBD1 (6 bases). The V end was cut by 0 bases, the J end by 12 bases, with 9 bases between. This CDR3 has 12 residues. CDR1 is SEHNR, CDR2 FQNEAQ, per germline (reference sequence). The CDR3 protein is CASSLAGARQFF. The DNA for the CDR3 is TGTGCCAGCAGCTTAGCGGGGGCGCGGCAGTTCTTC.

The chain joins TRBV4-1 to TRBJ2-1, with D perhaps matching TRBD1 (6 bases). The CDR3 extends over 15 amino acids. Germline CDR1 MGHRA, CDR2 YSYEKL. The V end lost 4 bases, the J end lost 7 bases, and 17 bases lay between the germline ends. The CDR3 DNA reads TGCGCCAGCAGCCCCACGACAGGAACGGGGAATGAGCAGTTCTTC. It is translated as CASSPTTGTGNEQFF.

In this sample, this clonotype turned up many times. CDR3 sequence: CSVVSDNEQFF. As DNA, the CDR3 is TGCAGCGTTGTATCGGACAATGAGCAGTTCTTC. The chain recombines TRBV29-1 with TRBJ2-1; D gene ambiguous. CDR3 size: 11 residues. The germline gives CDR1 SQVTM, CDR2 ANQGSEA. Trimming pared 4 bases from V and 5 bases from J, leaving 6 bases between.

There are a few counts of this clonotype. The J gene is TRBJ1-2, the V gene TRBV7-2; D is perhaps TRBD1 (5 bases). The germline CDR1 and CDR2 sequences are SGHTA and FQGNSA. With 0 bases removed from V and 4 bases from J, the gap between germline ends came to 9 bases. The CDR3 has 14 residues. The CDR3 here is CASSLAGGVYGYTF. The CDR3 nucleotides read TGTGCCAGCAGCTTAGCGGGGGGGGTCTATGGCTACACCTTC.

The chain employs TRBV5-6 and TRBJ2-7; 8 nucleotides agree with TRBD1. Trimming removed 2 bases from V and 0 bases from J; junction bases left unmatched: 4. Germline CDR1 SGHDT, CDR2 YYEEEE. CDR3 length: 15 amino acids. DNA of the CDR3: TGTGCCAGCAGCTTCGACCAGGGGGCCTCCTACGAGCAGTACTTC. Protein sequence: CASSFDQGASYEQYF.

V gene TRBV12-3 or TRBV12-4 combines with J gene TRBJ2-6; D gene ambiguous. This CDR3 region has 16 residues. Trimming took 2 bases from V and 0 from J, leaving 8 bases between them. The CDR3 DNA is TGTGCCAGCAGTTTATTAGGTTACTCTGGGGCCAACGTCCTGACTTTC. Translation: CASSLLGYSGANVLTF.

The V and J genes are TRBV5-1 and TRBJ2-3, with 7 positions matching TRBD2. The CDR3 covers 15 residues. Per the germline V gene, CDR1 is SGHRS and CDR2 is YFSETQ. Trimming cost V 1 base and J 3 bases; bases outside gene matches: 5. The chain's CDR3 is CASSLQGLPTDTQYF. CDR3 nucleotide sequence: TGCGCCAGCAGCTTGCAGGGACTACCTACAGATACGCAGTATTTT.

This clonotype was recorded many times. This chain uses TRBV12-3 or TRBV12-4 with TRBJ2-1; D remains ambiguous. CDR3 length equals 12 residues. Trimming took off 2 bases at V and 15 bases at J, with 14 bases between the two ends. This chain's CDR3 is CASSLSGQLRFF. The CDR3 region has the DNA TGTGCCAGCAGTTTATCCGGGCAGCTCCGGTTCTTC.

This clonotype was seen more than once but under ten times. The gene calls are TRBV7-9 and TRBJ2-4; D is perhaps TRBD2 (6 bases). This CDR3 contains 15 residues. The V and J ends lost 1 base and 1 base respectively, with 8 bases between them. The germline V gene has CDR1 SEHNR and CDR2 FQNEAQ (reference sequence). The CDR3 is CASSLVGGAKNIQYF. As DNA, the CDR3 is TGTGCCAGCAGCTTAGTTGGGGGGGCCAAAAACATTCAGTACTTC. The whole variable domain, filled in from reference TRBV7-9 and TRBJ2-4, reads DTGVSQNPRHKITKRGQNVTFRCDPISEHNRLYWYRQTLGQGPEFLTYFQNEAQLEKSRLLSDRFSAERPKGSFSTLEIQRTEQGDSAMYLCASSLVGGAKNIQYFGAGTRLSVL.

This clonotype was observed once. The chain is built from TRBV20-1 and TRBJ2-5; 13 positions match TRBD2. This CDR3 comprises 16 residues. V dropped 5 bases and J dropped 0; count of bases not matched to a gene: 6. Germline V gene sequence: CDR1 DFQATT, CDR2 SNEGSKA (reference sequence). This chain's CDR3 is CSAPGLAGRYQETQYF. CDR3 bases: TGCAGTGCTCCGGGACTAGCGGGACGGTACCAAGAGACCCAGTACTTC.

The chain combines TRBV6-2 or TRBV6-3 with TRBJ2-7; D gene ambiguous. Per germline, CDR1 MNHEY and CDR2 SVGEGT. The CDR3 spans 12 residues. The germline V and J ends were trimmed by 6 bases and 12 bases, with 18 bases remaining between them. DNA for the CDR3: TGTGCCAGCAGACCCGACAACCTCGGGTGGTACTTC. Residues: CASRPDNLGWYF.

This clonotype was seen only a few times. This CDR3 is CSATTIRLGTNTGELFF. The CDR3 DNA reads TGCAGTGCTACAACCATTCGACTGGGGACGAACACCGGGGAGCTGTTTTTT. The chain carries TRBV20-1 and TRBJ2-2; no firm D call. From germline, CDR1 is DFQATT and CDR2 SNEGSKA (reference sequence). Between the trimmed V and J ends, which lost 4 bases and 0 bases, there was a span of 18 bases. The CDR3 has 17 residues.

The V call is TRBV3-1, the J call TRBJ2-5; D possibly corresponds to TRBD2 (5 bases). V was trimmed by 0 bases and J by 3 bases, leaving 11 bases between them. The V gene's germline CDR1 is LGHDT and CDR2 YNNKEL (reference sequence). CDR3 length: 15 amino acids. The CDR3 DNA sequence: TGTGCCAGCAGCCAAGATACCTACGGGGAAGAGACCCAGTACTTC. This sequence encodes CASSQDTYGEETQYF.

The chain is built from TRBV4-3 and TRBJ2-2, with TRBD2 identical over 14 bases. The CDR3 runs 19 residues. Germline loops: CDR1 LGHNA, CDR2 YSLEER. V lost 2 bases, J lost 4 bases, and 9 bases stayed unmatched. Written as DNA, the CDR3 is TGCGCCAGCAGCCAACCCGTGGGACTAGCGGGAGCGGGCACCGGGGAGCTGTTTTTT. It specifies CASSQPVGLAGAGTGELFF.